A selection of T cell receptor beta chains follows, all from one sample in a study of shared clonotypes between healthy human individuals. Libraries were prepared by immunoSEQ multiplex PCR; TCRdb keeps only in-frame clonotypes and omits some of them. The repertoire includes 470,000 or so clones, roughly 80% of them detected once, and about 11% sits in the top ten. Sequencing was carried out using PBMCs. Every receptor here comes from a woman between 40 and 50 years old in good health. Some clones in this sample may be carry-over from other donors' samples. Both conserved end residues are part of each CDR3. The D gene is left open where the match is weak. The size of a clone is reported for some rows only, either as once, few or many, or as a class for expanded clones.

size,J,V,D,DNA,CDR3
-,TRBJ2-3,TRBV20-1,-,TGCAGTGCGCTATCCTGGGATACGCAGTATTTT,CSALSWDTQYF
-,TRBJ1-2,TRBV7-9,TRBD1,TGTGCCAGCAGCTCCGAGGGGACAGCCAGTTCTTCAAACTATGGCTACACCTTC,CASSSEGTASSSNYGYTF
once,TRBJ1-5,TRBV19,-,TGTGCCAGTAGTATGAGGGGAATTAGCAATCAGCCCCAGCATTTT,CASSMRGISNQPQHF
few,TRBJ1-5,TRBV2,-,TGTGCCAGCAGTGTTGGGGCCAATCAGCCCCAGCATTTT,CASSVGANQPQHF
once,TRBJ2-7,TRBV19,-,TGTGCCAGTAGTTCCTCGCCGGGACAATCCTACGAGCAGTACTTC,CASSSSPGQSYEQYF
many,TRBJ2-2,TRBV5-1,-,TGCGCCAGCAGCTTGTATAGGCTGAACACCGGGGAGCTGTTTTTT,CASSLYRLNTGELFF
-,TRBJ2-5,TRBV28,-,TGTGCCAGCAGTTTAGGAAACCCAGAGACCCAGTACTTC,CASSLGNPETQYF
-,TRBJ1-5,TRBV29-1,TRBD1,TGCAGCGTTGGCCGCGACAGGGTACAGCCCCAGCATTTT,CSVGRDRVQPQHF
-,TRBJ1-1,TRBV4-3,-,TGCGCCAGCAGCCAAGCAGAGGGCACTGAAGCTTTCTTT,CASSQAEGTEAFF
-,TRBJ1-5,TRBV10-3,-,TGTGCCATCAGTGACTCGGGTAGCAATCAGCCCCAGCATTTT,CAISDSGSNQPQHF
-,TRBJ1-4,TRBV4-3,-,TGCGCTAGCAGCCGAATGAACGGACAGAACTCTAATGAAAAACTGTTTTTT,CASSRMNGQNSNEKLFF
-,TRBJ1-5,TRBV7-8,-,TGTGCCAGCAGCTTAGACGTGGTTAGCAATCAGCCCCAGCATTTT,CASSLDVVSNQPQHF
once,TRBJ1-5,TRBV19,-,TGTGCCAGTAGTGCCTACAGGGATAGCAATCAGCCCCAGCATTTT,CASSAYRDSNQPQHF
-,TRBJ2-4,TRBV4-2,-,TGTGCCAGCAGCCTAGACTCCCGGGAGCTTCAGTACTTC,CASSLDSRELQYF
-,TRBJ2-1,TRBV4-2,TRBD2,TGTGCCAGCAGCCAAATGGGCGGGAGGGCCAACAATGAGCAGTTCTTC,CASSQMGGRANNEQFF
few,TRBJ2-2,TRBV30,-,TGTGCCTGGAGTTCACTTTCTCCCCCCACCGGGGAGCTGTTTTTT,CAWSSLSPPTGELFF
few,TRBJ2-7,TRBV2,-,TGTGCCAGCATCTTGGCGGGGTCAGGCGAGCAGTACTTC,CASILAGSGEQYF
few,TRBJ1-1,TRBV18,-,TGTGCCAGCTCTCCGCAGGGAGATACTGAAGCTTTCTTT,CASSPQGDTEAFF
few,TRBJ1-1,TRBV2,-,TGTGCCAGCAGTGATGGGGGGACTGAAGCTTTCTTT,CASSDGGTEAFF
-,TRBJ2-3,TRBV6-1,TRBD2,TGTGCCAGCAGTGGCTTCGTAGCAGCAAGCGGGAGCAGAACAGATACGCAGTATTTT,CASSGFVAASGSRTDTQYF
-,TRBJ2-2,TRBV18,-,TGTGCCAGCTCACCAGATGCGAGCGTGGGTACCGGGGAGCTGTTTTTT,CASSPDASVGTGELFF
few,TRBJ2-7,TRBV7-9,-,TGTGCCAGCAGCTATTTACAGGGAGGCGAGCAGTACTTC,CASSYLQGGEQYF
-,TRBJ1-1,TRBV5-1,-,TGCGCCAGCAGCGGGGGACGGTTGAACACTGAAGCTTTCTTT,CASSGGRLNTEAFF
few,TRBJ1-1,TRBV6-1,-,TGTGCCAGCACCCCGGGCGTCAGCATGAACACTGAAGCTTTCTTT,CASTPGVSMNTEAFF
-,TRBJ2-7,TRBV5-1,-,TGCGCCAGCAGCCCGGACGGGGATCGCGAGCAGTACTTC,CASSPDGDREQYF
-,TRBJ1-2,TRBV18,-,TGTGCCAGCTCACCGTTCAGGGACTATGGCTACACCTTC,CASSPFRDYGYTF
-,TRBJ2-7,TRBV7-3,TRBD2,TGTGCCAGCAGCTTAACCCGGGCTAGCGGGAACTACGAGCAGTACTTC,CASSLTRASGNYEQYF
few,TRBJ2-7,TRBV5-1,-,TGCGCCAGCAGCTTGGGGGGCCGTTACGAGCAGTACTTC,CASSLGGRYEQYF
-,TRBJ2-1,TRBV27,TRBD1,TGTGCCAGCAGTCCCTACAGGGGCCCATACAATGAGCAGTTCTTC,CASSPYRGPYNEQFF
-,TRBJ2-6,TRBV5-1,-,TGCGCCAGCAGTCAGGGAACTGGGGCCAACGTCCTGACTTTC,CASSQGTGANVLTF
-,TRBJ2-3,TRBV6-5,-,TGTGCCAGCAGTTACTCGGACACAGACCCCACAGATACGCAGTATTTT,CASSYSDTDPTDTQYF
once,TRBJ2-1,TRBV19,TRBD2,TGTGCCAGTCGGACTAGCGGGAGTCGGTACAATGAGCAGTTCTTC,CASRTSGSRYNEQFF
many,TRBJ2-3,TRBV5-1,TRBD2,TGCGCCAGCAGCAGCGGGACTAGCGGTCTCACAGATACGCAGTATTTT,CASSSGTSGLTDTQYF
-,TRBJ2-7,TRBV6-1,-,TGTGCCAGCAGCCCCGACACGAATCCCTACGAGCAGTACTTC,CASSPDTNPYEQYF
-,TRBJ1-2,TRBV4-2,TRBD1,TGTGCCAGCAGCCAAGCCCCGGGACAGGGCTATGGCTACACCTTC,CASSQAPGQGYGYTF
-,TRBJ2-3,TRBV19,-,TGTGCCAGTAGTAACGTAGACACAGATACGCAGTATTTT,CASSNVDTDTQYF
-,TRBJ1-2,TRBV10-3,TRBD1,TGTGCCAACTGTCGGGACAGGCTACCAGATGGCTACACCTTC,CANCRDRLPDGYTF
-,TRBJ1-1,TRBV6-4,-,TGTGCCAGCAGTGCAGGACCAAACACTGAAGCTTTCTTT,CASSAGPNTEAFF
-,TRBJ2-7,TRBV7-6,-,TGTGCCAGCAGCTTAGCGCAAAGGGGCGAGCAGTACTTC,CASSLAQRGEQYF
-,TRBJ2-5,TRBV14,-,TGTGCCAGCAGCCAAGTTCGTCCAGAGACCCAGTACTTC,CASSQVRPETQYF
-,TRBJ2-1,TRBV10-3,-,TGTGCCACCCTAGGACGGAATTACAATGAGCAGTTCTTC,CATLGRNYNEQFF
-,TRBJ2-7,TRBV7-6,TRBD2,TGTGCCAGTTTCCCGAGTCTAGCGGGAGCGGGAGAGCAGTACTTC,CASFPSLAGAGEQYF
-,TRBJ2-7,TRBV7-2,TRBD1,TGTGCCAGCAGCTTACCAGGGGGCCTCTACGAGCAGTACTTC,CASSLPGGLYEQYF
-,TRBJ2-3,TRBV5-1,-,TGCGCCAGCAGCTCCCCGAAGGGGGTCACAGATACGCAGTATTTT,CASSSPKGVTDTQYF
-,TRBJ2-7,TRBV6-1,TRBD1,TGTGCCAGCAGTGAATTTCCGGGACAGGGGTTTTACGAGCAGTACTTC,CASSEFPGQGFYEQYF
-,TRBJ2-7,TRBV25-1,-,TGTGCCAGCAGTGCCTCTAACGATGGACACTACTACGAGCAGTACTTC,CASSASNDGHYYEQYF
-,TRBJ2-2,TRBV4-2,TRBD2,TGTGCCAGCAGCCACGCCACTAGCGGGGGGAACACCGGGGAGCTGTTTTTT,CASSHATSGGNTGELFF
-,TRBJ1-4,TRBV6-1,-,TGTGCCAGCAGTGAAGTTGGCGGGAGTTGGGAAAAACTGTTTTTT,CASSEVGGSWEKLFF
once,TRBJ2-5,TRBV19,-,TGTGCCAGCGGGCGGGGAGCCGAGACCCAGTACTTC,CASGRGAETQYF
-,TRBJ2-1,TRBV19,TRBD1,TGTGCCAGTAGTACAGGAAGGACAGGAGGTCCGAACAATGAGCAGTTCTTC,CASSTGRTGGPNNEQFF
-,TRBJ2-2,TRBV30,-,TGTGCCTGGAGTGGCCTAGCGAACACCGGGGAGCTGTTTTTT,CAWSGLANTGELFF
-,TRBJ2-7,TRBV29-1,-,TGCAGCGTTGAAACCGAGGGTTACGAGCAGTACTTC,CSVETEGYEQYF
-,TRBJ2-7,TRBV6-5,-,TGTGCCAGCAGTTACGCTTACAGGGAGGACGAGCAGTACTTC,CASSYAYREDEQYF
-,TRBJ2-2,TRBV5-1,TRBD2,TGCGCCAGCAGCTACGGACTAGCATTGAGCGGGATCGGGGAGCTGTTTTTT,CASSYGLALSGIGELFF
-,TRBJ2-7,TRBV19,TRBD2,TGTGCCAGTAACCCCGGGACTAGCGGGAGTTACGAGCAGTACTTC,CASNPGTSGSYEQYF
few,TRBJ2-2,TRBV10-2,TRBD2,TGCGCCAGCAGTGAGCCGCGCCCCAGACTAGCGGGAGAGACCGGGGAGCTGTTTTTT,CASSEPRPRLAGETGELFF
-,TRBJ2-3,TRBV5-4,-,TGTGCCAGCAGCTTAGGCGGGGCTAGCACAGATACGCAGTATTTT,CASSLGGASTDTQYF
once,TRBJ1-5,TRBV6-6,-,TGTGCCAGCAGTTACGGGCAGGGACCAAATCAGCCCCAGCATTTT,CASSYGQGPNQPQHF
-,TRBJ2-2,TRBV5-1,TRBD2,TGCGCCAGCAGCTCCTTAGCGGGAGGAAATACCGGGGAGCTGTTTTTT,CASSSLAGGNTGELFF
-,TRBJ2-1,TRBV5-4,TRBD2,TGTGCCAGCAGCTCAGATACTAGCGGGAGAGAGTTCTTC,CASSSDTSGREFF